These T cell receptor beta chains were read from a single sample in a study of response to subunit inactivated influenza vaccine. MiXCR, applied by TCRdb to the RT-PCR reads, yields one record per CDR3 protein. The sample contains 250,000 to 350,000 distinct CDR3 sequences, 22% of which appear only once. Sample: PBMCs from blood, taken 21 months after vaccination. Receptor source: a man aged 50-75 years who received an inactivated influenza vaccine. CDR3s include the opening cysteine and the closing phenylalanine or tryptophan. The order of the fields is J gene, D gene, clone size, V gene, CDR3 protein, CDR3 DNA. The D gene is left open where the match is weak. Size values are once, few and many counts, or a class for expanded clones, and some rows have none.

>TRBJ1-6|.|.|TRBV12-3/TRBV12-4
CATSERGDSPLHF
TGTGCCACCTCGGAGAGGGGGGATTCACCCCTCCACTTT
>TRBJ1-5|.|.|TRBV12-3/TRBV12-4
CASSTGGRGQPQHF
TGTGCCAGCAGTACGGGGGGACGGGGGCAGCCCCAGCATTTT
>TRBJ2-3|.|few|TRBV4-2
CASSPRVRPQSTDTQYF
TGTGCCAGCAGCCCCCGGGTTCGTCCCCAGAGCACAGATACGCAGTATTTT
>TRBJ1-2|.|.|TRBV6-5
CASSYSQELPYGYTF
TGTGCCAGCAGTTACTCCCAGGAACTACCCTATGGCTACACCTTC
>TRBJ1-2|.|many|TRBV2
CASSANRETYGYTF
TGTGCCAGCAGCGCCAACAGGGAAACTTATGGCTACACCTTC
>TRBJ1-5|TRBD1|.|TRBV28
CASSYDRGVQPQHF
TGTGCCAGCAGTTACGACAGGGGGGTTCAGCCCCAGCATTTT
>TRBJ1-1|.|.|TRBV18
CASSPPARPMNTEAFF
TGTGCCAGCTCACCACCTGCCAGGCCGATGAACACTGAAGCTTTCTTT
>TRBJ2-7|.|few|TRBV11-2
CASSFGRIAYEQYF
TGTGCCAGCAGCTTTGGTAGGATAGCCTACGAGCAGTACTTC
>TRBJ1-3|.|.|TRBV21-1
CASSSRQGENTIYF
TGTGCCAGCAGCTCAAGACAGGGGGAGAACACCATATATTTT
>TRBJ1-5|.|few|TRBV2
CASSEERGSNQPQHF
TGTGCCAGCAGCGAGGAACGGGGAAGCAATCAGCCCCAGCATTTT
>TRBJ1-4|.|.|TRBV7-9
CASSLFLSGAANEKLFF
TGTGCCAGCAGCTTATTTCTAAGCGGGGCGGCTAATGAAAAACTGTTTTTT
>TRBJ2-2|TRBD2|.|TRBV3-1
CASSQGLGLAGETGELFF
TGTGCCAGCAGCCAAGGGCTCGGACTAGCGGGGGAGACCGGGGAGCTGTTTTTT
>TRBJ1-5|.|.|TRBV6-2/TRBV6-3
CASSWWAGDQPQHF
TGCGCAAGCAGTTGGTGGGCAGGGGATCAGCCCCAGCATTTT
>TRBJ1-1|.|.|TRBV6-2/TRBV6-3
CASRTLTEAFF
TGTGCCAGCAGAACACTGACTGAAGCTTTCTTT
>TRBJ1-2|.|.|TRBV5-6
CASSLRGANYGYTF
TGTGCCAGCAGCTTACGGGGAGCTAACTATGGCTACACCTTC
>TRBJ2-7|TRBD2|few|TRBV7-6
CASSLAGAGASYEQYF
TGTGCCAGCAGCTTAGCTGGAGCGGGGGCTTCCTACGAGCAGTACTTC
>TRBJ1-2|TRBD1|few|TRBV20-1
CTSGQGDGYTF
TGCACCTCCGGACAGGGTGATGGCTACACCTTC
>TRBJ2-1|.|.|TRBV4-1
CASSQVGLSPFQNEQFF
TGCGCCAGCAGCCAAGTAGGGCTCTCCCCGTTTCAGAATGAGCAGTTCTTC
>TRBJ1-4|.|many|TRBV4-1
CASSQWGPRVTNEKLFF
TGCGCCAGCAGCCAGTGGGGACCAAGAGTCACTAATGAAAAACTGTTTTTT
>TRBJ1-5|TRBD1|.|TRBV9
CASSVGTGGGQPQHF
TGTGCCAGCAGCGTCGGGACAGGGGGCGGCCAGCCCCAGCATTTT
>TRBJ1-4|.|few|TRBV4-1
CASSRRQLYEKLFF
TGCGCCAGCAGCCGCCGACAGCTTTATGAAAAACTGTTTTTT
>TRBJ2-3|.|.|TRBV13
CASEGYSTDTQYF
TGTGCCAGCGAGGGATATAGCACAGATACGCAGTATTTT
>TRBJ1-1|TRBD1|.|TRBV5-1
CASSSTGGVGTEAFF
TGCGCCAGCAGCTCCACAGGGGGCGTGGGAACTGAAGCTTTCTTT
>TRBJ1-5|TRBD1|few|TRBV29-1
CSVVGTGNSNQPQHF
TGCAGCGTTGTGGGGACAGGGAATAGCAATCAGCCCCAGCATTTT
>TRBJ1-4|TRBD1|many|TRBV29-1
CSGRDSNEKLFF
TGCAGCGGCCGGGACAGCAATGAAAAACTGTTTTTT
>TRBJ1-3|TRBD1|.|TRBV6-5
CASSYTKQGKAAGNTIYF
TGTGCCAGCAGTTACACTAAACAGGGGAAGGCGGCTGGAAACACCATATATTTT
>TRBJ2-2|.|.|TRBV20-1
CSAITPNTGELFF
TGCAGTGCTATCACACCGAACACCGGGGAGCTGTTTTTT
>TRBJ2-1|.|few|TRBV20-1
CSASRRPNNEQFF
TGCAGTGCTAGTCGGCGGCCTAACAATGAGCAGTTCTTC
>TRBJ2-2|TRBD1|few|TRBV5-6
CASSEIDRADTGELFF
TGTGCCAGCAGTGAGATTGACAGGGCGGACACCGGGGAGCTGTTTTTT
>TRBJ2-2|.|.|TRBV20-1
CSARGQENTGELFF
TGCAGTGCTAGAGGACAAGAGAACACCGGGGAGCTGTTTTTT
>TRBJ1-2|.|many|TRBV5-5
CASSLAEVYGYTF
TGTGCCAGCAGCTTGGCCGAGGTTTATGGCTACACCTTC
>TRBJ2-2|TRBD2|many|TRBV7-2
CASSPWTSSGELFF
TGTGCCAGCAGCCCCTGGACTAGCTCCGGGGAGCTGTTTTTT
>TRBJ1-6|.|few|TRBV6-2/TRBV6-3
CASSYSAAGDSPLHF
TGTGCCAGCAGTTACTCCGCAGCAGGGGATTCACCCCTCCACTTT
>TRBJ2-3|.|.|TRBV2
CASSGVAGPDTQYF
TGTGCCAGCAGTGGGGTAGCAGGGCCAGATACGCAGTATTTT
>TRBJ2-1|.|few|TRBV7-2
CASSLDRAGEQFF
TGTGCCAGCAGCTTAGACAGGGCGGGTGAGCAGTTCTTC
>TRBJ1-4|TRBD1|many|TRBV5-1
CASSPSTGGRNEKLFF
TGCGCCAGCAGCCCATCCACAGGGGGCAGGAATGAAAAACTGTTTTTT
>TRBJ2-7|TRBD2|few|TRBV28
CASMEEREGGEQYF
TGTGCCAGCATGGAGGAGCGGGAGGGTGGTGAGCAGTACTTC